This paragraph covers one T cell receptor (beta chain) sequence. These data belong to a study of cytomegalovirus exposure and HLA in healthy donors. Trimming at V came to 10 bases and at J to 4 bases, leaving 8 bases not matched to a gene. Germline lookup yields CDR1 SGHTA and CDR2 FQGNSA. The length of the CDR3 is 14 residues. The PCR had 60 Vbeta and 13 Jbeta primers. Only in-frame clones appear in the TCRdb table, and some are missing; sequencing was by immunoSEQ multiplex PCR. The data contain around 150,000 clones, approximately 82% of them singletons. The sequence derives from a male donor in good health and CMV-seronegative. V and J are TRBV7-2 and TRBJ2-1, with 9 bases matching TRBD2. Sequenced input: PBMCs. In DNA, the CDR3 is TGTGCCACCTCCGGGACTAGCAGTTACAATGAGCAGTTCTTC. The encoded protein is CATSGTSSYNEQFF.